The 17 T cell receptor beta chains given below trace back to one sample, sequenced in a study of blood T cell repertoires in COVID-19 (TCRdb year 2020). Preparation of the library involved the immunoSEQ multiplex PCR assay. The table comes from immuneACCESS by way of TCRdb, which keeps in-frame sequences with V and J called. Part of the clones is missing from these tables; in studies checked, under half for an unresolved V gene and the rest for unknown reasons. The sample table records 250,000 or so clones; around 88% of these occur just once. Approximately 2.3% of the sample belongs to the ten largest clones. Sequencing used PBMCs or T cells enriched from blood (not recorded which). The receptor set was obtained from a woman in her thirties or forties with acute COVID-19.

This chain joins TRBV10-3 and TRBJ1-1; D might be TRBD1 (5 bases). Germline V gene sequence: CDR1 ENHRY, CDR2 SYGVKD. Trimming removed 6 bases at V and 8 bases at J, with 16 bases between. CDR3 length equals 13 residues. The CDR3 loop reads CAISTWGGLEAFF. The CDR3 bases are TGTGCCATCAGCACCTGGGGGGGGTTGGAAGCTTTCTTT.

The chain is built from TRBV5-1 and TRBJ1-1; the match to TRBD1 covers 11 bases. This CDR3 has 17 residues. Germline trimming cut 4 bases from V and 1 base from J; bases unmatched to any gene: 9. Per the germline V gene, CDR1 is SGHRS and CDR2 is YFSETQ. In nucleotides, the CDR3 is TGCGCCAGCAGCACTCAACCGGGACAGGGGGGGAACACTGAAGCTTTCTTT. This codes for CASSTQPGQGGNTEAFF.

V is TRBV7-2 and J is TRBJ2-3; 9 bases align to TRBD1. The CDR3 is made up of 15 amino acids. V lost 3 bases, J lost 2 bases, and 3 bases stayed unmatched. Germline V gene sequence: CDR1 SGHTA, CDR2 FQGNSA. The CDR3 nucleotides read TGTGCCAGCAGCTTTGGACAGGGGCTCACAGATACGCAGTATTTT. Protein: CASSFGQGLTDTQYF. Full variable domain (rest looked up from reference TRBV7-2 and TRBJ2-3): GAGVSQSPSNKVTEKGKDVELRCDPISGHTALYWYRQSLGQGLEFLIYFQGNSAPDKSGLPSDRFSAERTGGSVSTLTIQRTQQEDSAVYLCASSFGQGLTDTQYFGPGTRLTVL.

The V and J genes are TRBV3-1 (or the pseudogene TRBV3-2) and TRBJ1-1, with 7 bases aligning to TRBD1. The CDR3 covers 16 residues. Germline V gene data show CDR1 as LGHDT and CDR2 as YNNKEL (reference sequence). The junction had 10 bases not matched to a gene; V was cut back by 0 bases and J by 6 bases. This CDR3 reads CASSQDSTRGSPEAFF. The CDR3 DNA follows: TGTGCCAGCAGCCAAGATTCTACCAGGGGGAGCCCTGAAGCTTTCTTT.

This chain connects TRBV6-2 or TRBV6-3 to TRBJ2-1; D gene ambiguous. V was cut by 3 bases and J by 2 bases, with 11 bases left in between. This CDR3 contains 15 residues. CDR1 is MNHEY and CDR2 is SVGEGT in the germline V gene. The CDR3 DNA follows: TGTGCCAGCAGTTATGAGGCCACCCCCTACAATGAGCAGTTCTTC. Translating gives CASSYEATPYNEQFF.

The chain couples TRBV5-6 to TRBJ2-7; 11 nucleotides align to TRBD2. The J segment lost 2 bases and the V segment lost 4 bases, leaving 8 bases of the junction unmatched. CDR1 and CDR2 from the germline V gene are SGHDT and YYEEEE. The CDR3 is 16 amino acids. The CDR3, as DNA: TGTGCCAGCAGCCTACGGGGACTAGCGGCTACCTACGAGCAGTACGTC. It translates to CASSLRGLAATYEQYV.

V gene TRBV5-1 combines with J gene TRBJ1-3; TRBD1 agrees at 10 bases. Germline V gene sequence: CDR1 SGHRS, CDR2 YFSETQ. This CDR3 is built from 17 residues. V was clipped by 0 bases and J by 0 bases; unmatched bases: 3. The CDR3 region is CASSLGGQGSSGNTIYF. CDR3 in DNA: TGCGCCAGCAGCTTGGGGGGACAGGGGAGCTCTGGAAACACCATATATTTT.

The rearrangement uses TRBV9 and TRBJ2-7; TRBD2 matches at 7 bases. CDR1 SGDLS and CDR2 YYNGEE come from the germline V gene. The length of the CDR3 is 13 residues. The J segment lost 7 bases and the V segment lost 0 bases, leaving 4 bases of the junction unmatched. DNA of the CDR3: TGTGCCAGCAGCGTAGGGGACGGGGGGGAGCAGTACGTC. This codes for CASSVGDGGEQYV.

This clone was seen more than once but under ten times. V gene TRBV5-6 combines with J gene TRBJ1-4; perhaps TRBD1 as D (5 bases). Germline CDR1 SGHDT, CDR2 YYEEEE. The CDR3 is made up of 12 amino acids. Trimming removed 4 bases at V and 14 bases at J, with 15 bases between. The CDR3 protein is CASSHGQLSLFF. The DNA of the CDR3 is TGTGCCAGCAGCCACGGACAACTTTCTCTGTTTTTT.

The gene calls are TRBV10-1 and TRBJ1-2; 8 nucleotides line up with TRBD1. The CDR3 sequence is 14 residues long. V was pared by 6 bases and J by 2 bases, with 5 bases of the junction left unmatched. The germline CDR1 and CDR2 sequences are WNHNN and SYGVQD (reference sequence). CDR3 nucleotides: TGCGCCAGCAGCCAGGGACAGGCGAACTATGGCTACACCTTC. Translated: CASSQGQANYGYTF.

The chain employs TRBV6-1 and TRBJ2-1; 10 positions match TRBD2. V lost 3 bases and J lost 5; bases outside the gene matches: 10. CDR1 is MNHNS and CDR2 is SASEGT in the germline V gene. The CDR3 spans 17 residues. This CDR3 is CASSEWGSGGPHNEQFF. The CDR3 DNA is TGTGCCAGCAGTGAGTGGGGTAGCGGGGGGCCGCACAATGAGCAGTTCTTC.

DNA for the CDR3: TGTGCCAGCAGTTTCGGCCAGGGGGACGACGAGCAGTACTTC. This sequence encodes CASSFGQGDDEQYF. This chain connects TRBV27 to TRBJ2-7, with 7 bases matching TRBD1. Losses at the gene ends were 3 bases for V and 5 bases for J; bases not matched to a gene: 7. The CDR3 length is 14 residues. Per the germline V gene, CDR1 is MNHEY and CDR2 is SMNVEV (reference sequence).

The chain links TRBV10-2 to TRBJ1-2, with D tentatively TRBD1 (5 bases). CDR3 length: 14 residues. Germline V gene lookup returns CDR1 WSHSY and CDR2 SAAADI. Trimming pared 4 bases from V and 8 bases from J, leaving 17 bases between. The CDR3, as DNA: TGCGCCAGCAGTGTAAAGGCCGGGGGACGGGGCTACACCTTC. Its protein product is CASSVKAGGRGYTF.

In DNA, the CDR3 is TGTGCCAGCAGTTCTATCGGACAAACCCAAGAGACCCAGTACTTC. This sequence encodes CASSSIGQTQETQYF. The genes are TRBV7-6 and TRBJ2-5; possibly TRBD1 for D (5 bases). The CDR3 runs to 15 residues. The V gene lost 6 bases and the J gene lost 1 base, with 15 bases spanning the gap. Germline V gene data show CDR1 as SGHVS and CDR2 as FNYEAQ. Looking up the rest from reference TRBV7-6 and TRBJ2-5 gives the full variable domain: GAGVSQSPRYKVTKRGQDVALRCDPISGHVSLYWYRQALGQGPEFLTYFNYEAQQDKSGLPNDRFSAERPEGSISTLTIQRTEQRDSAMYRCASSSIGQTQETQYFGPGTRLLVL.

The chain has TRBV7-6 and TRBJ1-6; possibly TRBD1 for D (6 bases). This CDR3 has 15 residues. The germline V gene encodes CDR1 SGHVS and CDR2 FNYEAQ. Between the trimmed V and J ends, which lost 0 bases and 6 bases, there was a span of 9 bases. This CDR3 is CASSLAHRVNSPLHF. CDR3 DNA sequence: TGTGCCAGCAGCTTAGCCCACAGGGTTAATTCACCCCTCCACTTT.

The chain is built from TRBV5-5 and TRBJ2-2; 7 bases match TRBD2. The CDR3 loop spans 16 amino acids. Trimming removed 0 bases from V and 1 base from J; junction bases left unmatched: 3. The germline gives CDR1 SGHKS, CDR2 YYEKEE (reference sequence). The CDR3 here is CASSLAAGVNTGELFF. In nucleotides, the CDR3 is TGTGCCAGCAGCTTGGCCGCGGGGGTGAACACCGGGGAGCTGTTTTTT.

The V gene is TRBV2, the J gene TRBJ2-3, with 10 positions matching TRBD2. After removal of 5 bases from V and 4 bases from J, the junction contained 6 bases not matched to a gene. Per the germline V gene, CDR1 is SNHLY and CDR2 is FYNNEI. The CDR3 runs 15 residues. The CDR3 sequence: CASSSGRARADTQYF. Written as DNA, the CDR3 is TGTGCCAGCAGTAGCGGGAGGGCCAGGGCAGATACGCAGTATTTT.